Listed below are T cell receptor beta chains from one sample, sequenced in a study of blood T cell repertoires in COVID-19. The data were produced by immunoSEQ multiplex PCR, yet TCRdb's version contains in-frame clones alone and is incomplete. The profile shows a few hundred thousand clones, 84% of them singletons. The sequencing sample was made of peripheral blood. Receptors originate from a woman aged 60-75 years who had recovered from COVID-19. Both conserved end residues are part of each CDR3. The D gene is left open where the match is weak. Clone size appears in some rows only: once, few, many, or a class for an expanded clone.

d_call j_call v_call clone_size cdr3_aa cdr3_nt
TRBD1 TRBJ1-4 TRBV18 NA CASSQDRGNEKLFF TGTGCCAGCTCACAAGACAGGGGGAATGAAAAACTGTTTTTT
NA TRBJ2-1 TRBV7-2 NA CASSVSGGGEQFF TGTGCCAGCAGCGTATCCGGGGGTGGGGAGCAGTTCTTC
TRBD1 TRBJ1-2 TRBV19 NA CASSRRTGQTNYGYTF TGTGCCAGTAGTAGAAGGACAGGTCAAACTAACTATGGCTACACCTTC
TRBD1 TRBJ1-2 TRBV3-1/TRBV3-2 NA CASSQDTGTGPTCYGYTF TGTGCCAGCAGCCAAGATACCGGGACAGGCCCTACCTGCTATGGCTACACCTTC
TRBD2 TRBJ2-7 TRBV30 NA CAWSSLAGSYEQYF TGTGCCTGGAGTAGCCTAGCGGGCTCCTACGAGCAGTACTTC
NA TRBJ1-1 TRBV6-2/TRBV6-3 NA CASSFNVRVPKAFF TGTGCCAGCAGTTTCAACGTTCGGGTACCTAAGGCTTTCTTT
NA TRBJ1-6 TRBV3-1/TRBV3-2 NA CASSQMAGVNSPLHF TGTGCCAGCAGCCAAATGGCAGGGGTGAATTCACCCCTCCACTTT
NA TRBJ2-3 TRBV9 NA CASSRGAARGTDTQYF TGTGCCAGCAGCCGGGGGGCCGCCCGCGGCACAGATACGCAGTATTTT
TRBD2 TRBJ2-7 TRBV11-2 NA CASSLLAGVEQYF TGTGCCAGCAGCTTACTAGCGGGGGTCGAGCAGTACTTC
NA TRBJ1-3 TRBV19 NA CASSIGVSGNTIYF TGTGCCAGTAGTATAGGAGTGTCCGGGAACACCATATATTTT
NA TRBJ1-1 TRBV5-1 NA CASKKSVIGSRGTEAFF TGCGCCAGCAAAAAATCGGTAATCGGGAGTCGTGGCACTGAAGCTTTCTTT
NA TRBJ2-1 TRBV19 few CASVRGTGENEQFF TGTGCCTCTGTCAGGGGTACAGGTGAAAATGAGCAGTTCTTC
TRBD2 TRBJ2-1 TRBV5-1 NA CASSISGGTYNEQFF TGCGCCAGCAGCATTAGCGGGGGAACCTACAATGAGCAGTTCTTC
NA TRBJ2-7 TRBV7-9 NA CASSTRSSYEQYF TGTGCCAGCAGCACAAGGAGTTCCTACGAGCAGTACTTC
NA TRBJ1-4 TRBV3-1/TRBV3-2 NA CASSQGGINEKLFF TGTGCCAGCAGCCAGGGAGGTATTAATGAAAAACTGTTTTTT
TRBD1 TRBJ1-2 TRBV10-3 NA CAISGTGGVYGYTF TGTGCCATCAGTGGGACAGGGGGCGTATATGGCTACACCTTC
NA TRBJ2-3 TRBV4-3 NA CASSQDNSGTGDTQYF TGCGCCAGCAGCCAAGATAATTCGGGTACAGGGGATACGCAGTATTTT
NA TRBJ2-1 TRBV4-1 NA CASSQDKGTAEFF TGCGCCAGCAGCCAAGATAAAGGGACTGCCGAGTTCTTC
NA TRBJ2-3 TRBV11-2 NA CASSLAGVRTDTQYF TGTGCCAGCAGCTTAGCGGGGGTGCGCACAGATACGCAGTATTTT
NA TRBJ2-1 TRBV5-4 few CASSYDRNNEQFF TGTGCCAGCAGTTATGACAGAAACAATGAGCAGTTCTTC
NA TRBJ1-4 TRBV19 NA CASSAREGANEKLFF TGTGCCAGTAGTGCCAGAGAGGGGGCTAATGAAAAACTGTTTTTT
TRBD2 TRBJ2-2 TRBV7-6 NA CASSLAAGGNTGELFF TGTGCCAGCAGCTTAGCGGCGGGGGGGAACACCGGGGAGCTGTTTTTT
NA TRBJ2-7 TRBV5-1 NA CASSLLGRGYEQYF TGCGCCAGCAGCTTGCTAGGAAGAGGCTACGAGCAGTACTTC
NA TRBJ2-3 TRBV7-2 NA CASSLSGGGDDTQYF TGTGCCAGCAGCTTAAGTGGGGGGGGCGACGATACGCAGTATTTT
NA TRBJ1-5 TRBV7-8 many CASRTEEQPQHF TGTGCCAGCAGGACCGAGGAACAGCCCCAGCATTTT
NA TRBJ1-4 TRBV30 NA CACRGSRPEKLFF TGTGCCTGTCGCGGCAGTAGGCCTGAAAAACTGTTTTTT
NA TRBJ2-2 TRBV30 few CAWGAQTGELFF TGTGCCTGGGGGGCCCAGACCGGGGAGCTGTTTTTT
TRBD1 TRBJ1-2 TRBV6-6 NA CASRTRTGNYGYTF TGTGCCAGCAGAACAAGGACAGGGAACTATGGCTACACCTTC
TRBD1 TRBJ2-2 TRBV2 NA CASSPTGTANTGELFF TGTGCCAGCAGTCCTACCGGGACAGCGAACACCGGGGAGCTGTTTTTT
NA TRBJ1-1 TRBV5-8 NA CASSRDRGTEAFF TGTGCCAGCAGCCGTGACCGGGGGACTGAAGCTTTCTTT
NA TRBJ2-7 TRBV7-9 NA CASSSRYSLNTYEQYF TGTGCCAGCAGCTCTCGCTACAGTTTGAACACCTACGAGCAGTACTTC
NA TRBJ1-5 TRBV10-3 NA CATRGGERYQPQHF TGTGCCACCCGGGGGGGAGAGCGTTATCAGCCCCAGCATTTT
NA TRBJ1-2 TRBV4-1 many CASSQDPYNYGYTF TGCGCCAGCAGCCAAGATCCGTATAACTATGGCTACACCTTC
NA TRBJ1-2 TRBV15 NA CATRGGRANYGYTF TGTGCCACCAGGGGAGGCAGAGCTAACTATGGCTACACCTTC
NA TRBJ2-7 TRBV7-2 NA CASSLGAGSGYEQYF TGTGCCAGCAGCTTAGGGGCAGGGTCAGGATACGAGCAGTACTTC
NA TRBJ2-1 TRBV20-1 NA CSASHVGGVSYNEQFF TGCAGTGCTAGTCACGTAGGGGGGGTGTCCTACAATGAGCAGTTCTTC
NA TRBJ1-4 TRBV3-1/TRBV3-2 NA CASSQDREGGKLFF TGTGCCAGCAGCCAAGATCGGGAAGGGGGAAAACTGTTTTTT
TRBD1 TRBJ1-4 TRBV5-1 NA CASSNDRATNEKLFF TGCGCCAGCAGCAATGACAGGGCAACTAATGAAAAACTGTTTTTT
NA TRBJ1-2 TRBV10-3 NA CAIRPTGYANYGYTF TGTGCCATCAGACCAACAGGGTACGCTAACTATGGCTACACCTTC
TRBD1 TRBJ1-2 TRBV18 NA CASSPGGLGGGKGYTF TGTGCCAGCTCACCAGGTGGCCTAGGGGGCGGGAAGGGCTACACCTTC
TRBD2 TRBJ2-1 TRBV7-9 NA CASSYGTSGVNEQFF TGTGCCAGCAGCTACGGGACTAGCGGGGTTAATGAGCAGTTCTTC
TRBD1 TRBJ1-2 TRBV12-3/TRBV12-4 NA CASSEQGAGGYTF TGTGCCAGCAGTGAACAGGGGGCGGGTGGCTACACCTTC
TRBD1 TRBJ2-7 TRBV19 NA CASSSRQGAIYEQYF TGTGCCAGTAGTTCGAGACAGGGGGCGATATACGAGCAGTACTTC
NA TRBJ2-7 TRBV5-5 NA CASSLGRAHSYEQYF TGTGCCAGCAGCTTGGGCAGGGCCCACTCCTACGAGCAGTACTTC
NA TRBJ1-1 TRBV15 NA CATRRENTEAFF TGTGCCACCCGGAGGGAGAACACTGAAGCTTTCTTT
NA TRBJ2-1 TRBV15 NA CATSGGGGFDEQFF TGTGCCACCAGCGGCGGGGGCGGGTTCGATGAGCAGTTCTTC
NA TRBJ2-3 TRBV24-1 NA CATSDAAPSRGSTDTQYF TGTGCCACCAGTGATGCCGCCCCTAGCCGGGGGAGCACAGATACGCAGTATTTT
NA TRBJ1-1 TRBV7-2 NA CASSDFPGLSLEAFF TGTGCCAGCAGCGACTTCCCAGGGTTAAGTCTTGAAGCTTTCTTT
NA TRBJ1-6 TRBV2 NA CASTGKYGSPLHF TGTGCCAGCACGGGAAAATATGGTTCACCCCTCCACTTT
NA TRBJ1-4 TRBV10-3 NA CAISGQDQEKLFF TGTGCCATCAGTGGACAGGATCAGGAAAAACTGTTTTTT
TRBD1 TRBJ1-1 TRBV7-2 NA CASSLADRGLAFF TGTGCCAGCAGCTTAGCGGACAGGGGGTTGGCTTTCTTT
TRBD1 TRBJ2-1 TRBV5-1 NA CASSLRQGPSNEQFF TGCGCCAGCAGCTTACGACAGGGGCCTAGCAATGAGCAGTTCTTC
NA TRBJ1-2 TRBV7-3 NA CASNYLSGPMRGGYTF TGTGCCAGCAACTACCTCTCCGGACCAATGCGGGGTGGCTACACCTTC